Listed here are 12 T cell receptor beta chains from one sample, sequenced in a study of OX40 agonist ivuxolimab in advanced cancers. Sequencing used immunoSEQ multiplex PCR; TCRdb keeps in-frame clones, though not all of them. The sample records 50,000 to 65,000 clones, around four fifths being singletons. The input for sequencing was CD4+ or CD8+ T cells sorted from blood, taken in a trial of the OX40 agonist ivuxolimab. Receptors originate from an adult with an advanced solid tumor such as melanoma, head and neck, liver or kidney cancer.

This chain joins TRBV23-1 and TRBJ2-3; D may be TRBD2 (6 bases). TRBV23-1 is an ORF, and what it does is uncertain. This CDR3 is 15 amino acids long. Trimming pared 9 bases from V and 6 bases from J, leaving 22 bases between. CDR3 sequence: CARAHRRGVSDTQYF. The CDR3 nucleotides read TGCGCCAGAGCACACAGGAGGGGTGTGTCGGATACGCAGTATTTT.

The chain combines TRBV5-4 with TRBJ2-1, with D possibly being TRBD1 (5 bases). The CDR3 is 15 residues long. Germline-derived CDR1 and CDR2 are SGHNT and YYREEE (reference sequence). Trimming shortened V by 4 bases and J by 7 bases, and 18 bases separated the two germline ends. CDR3 coding DNA: TGTGCCAGCAGCCCGCCGAGACACCCAGGGAATGAGCAGTTCTTC. This codes for CASSPPRHPGNEQFF.

The V gene is TRBV19, the J gene TRBJ1-6; D call uncertain. From germline, CDR1 is LNHDA and CDR2 SQIVND (reference sequence). The V gene lost 3 bases and the J gene lost 7 bases, with 16 bases spanning the gap. This CDR3 has 16 amino acids. The CDR3 loop is CASSMLTGQGNSPLHF. CDR3 bases: TGTGCCAGTAGTATGCTGACGGGCCAAGGGAATTCACCCCTCCACTTT.

The CDR3 nucleotides are TGTGCCAGCAGCAAAAGAGCGGGGGGAGGCAAAAAGACCCAGTACTTC. This encodes CASSKRAGGGKKTQYF. The V call is TRBV28, the J call TRBJ2-5; TRBD2 agrees at 9 bases. CDR3 size: 16 residues. Germline V gives CDR1 MDHEN, CDR2 SYDVKM. Trimming at V came to 6 bases and at J to 6 bases, leaving 14 bases not matched to a gene. The full variable domain, in which reference TRBV28 and TRBJ2-5 provide the parts outside the CDR3, is DVKVTQSSRYLVKRTGEKVFLECVQDMDHENMFWYRQDPGLGLRLIYFSYDVKMKEKGDIPEGYSVSREKKERFSLILESASTNQTSMYLCASSKRAGGGKKTQYFGPGTRLLVL.

CDR3 nucleotides: TGTGCCAGCAGCTTTGACGGTGGGGCGATTGGGGAGCAGTACTTC. It specifies CASSFDGGAIGEQYF. The chain couples TRBV7-2 to TRBJ2-7; D might be TRBD1 (5 bases). V was shortened by 3 bases and J by 7 bases, with 19 bases between the two germline ends. CDR3 length equals 15 residues. Germline CDR1 SGHTA, CDR2 FQGNSA.

Written as DNA, the CDR3 is TGTGCCATCAGGCGGACTAGCGGGGACACAGATACGCAGTATTTT. It translates to CAIRRTSGDTDTQYF. The chain uses TRBV10-3 and TRBJ2-3; the match to TRBD2 covers 12 bases. V was clipped by 6 bases and J by 2 bases; unmatched bases: 3. Germline assignment: CDR1 ENHRY and CDR2 SYGVKD. The CDR3 runs 15 residues.

The chain joins TRBV4-1 to TRBJ2-5; D is possibly TRBD1 (6 bases). This CDR3 has 15 residues. The V gene lost 5 bases and the J gene lost 2 bases, with 15 bases spanning the gap. Germline-derived CDR1 and CDR2 are MGHRA and YSYEKL. The DNA of the CDR3 is TGCGCCAGCAGCTTAGCCGGGACACTGCAAGAGACCCAGTACTTC. It yields the protein CASSLAGTLQETQYF.

The chain carries TRBV6-1 and TRBJ2-3; 7 nucleotides agree with TRBD2. Germline loops: CDR1 MNHNS, CDR2 SASEGT. The CDR3 covers 14 residues. Trimming removed 8 bases from V and 2 bases from J; junction bases left unmatched: 7. The DNA for the CDR3 is TGTGCCAGCGGAGCGGGGATACTCACAGATACGCAGTATTTT. Its protein is CASGAGILTDTQYF.

The genes are TRBV5-1 and TRBJ2-7, with D possibly called TRBD1 or TRBD2 (5 bases each). The length of the CDR3 is 16 residues. Germline values: CDR1 SGHRS, CDR2 YFSETQ. Trimming removed 0 bases at V and 0 bases at J, with 13 bases between. The chain's CDR3 is CASSLAPIGASYEQYF. CDR3 bases: TGCGCCAGCAGCTTGGCCCCGATCGGGGCCTCCTACGAGCAGTACTTC.

This sequence joins TRBV5-1 and TRBJ2-3; 8 nucleotides agree with TRBD2. The CDR3 length is 14 residues. The germline V gene has CDR1 SGHRS and CDR2 YFSETQ. The trim removed 4 bases at V and 1 base at J, leaving 2 bases unmatched. CDR3 sequence reads: CASSLGGGTDTQYF. The DNA for the CDR3 is TGCGCCAGCAGCCTCGGGGGGGGCACAGATACGCAGTATTTT.

The count of this clone is one. V gene TRBV7-6 combines with J gene TRBJ2-3, with a weak D call TRBD1 (5 bases). CDR1 is SGHVS and CDR2 is FNYEAQ in the germline V gene. This CDR3 spans 14 amino acids. V was pared by 1 base and J by 4 bases, with 9 bases between. The CDR3 bases are TGTGCCAGCAGCTTAGTTCAGGGTTCAGATACGCAGTATTTT. Its translation is CASSLVQGSDTQYF. The full variable domain, in which reference TRBV7-6 and TRBJ2-3 provide the parts outside the CDR3, is GAGVSQSPRYKVTKRGQDVALRCDPISGHVSLYWYRQALGQGPEFLTYFNYEAQQDKSGLPNDRFSAERPEGSISTLTIQRTEQRDSAMYRCASSLVQGSDTQYFGPGTRLTVL.

This chain uses TRBV14 with TRBJ2-2, with 7 bases lining up with TRBD2. Looked up from germline, CDR1 is SGHDN and CDR2 is FVKESK. The CDR3 totals 17 residues. Unmatched junction bases numbered 9, after V lost 0 bases and J lost 5 bases. The chain's CDR3 is CASSQDERGSWTGELFF. For the CDR3, the DNA is TGTGCCAGCAGCCAAGACGAGCGGGGTAGTTGGACCGGGGAGCTGTTTTTT.